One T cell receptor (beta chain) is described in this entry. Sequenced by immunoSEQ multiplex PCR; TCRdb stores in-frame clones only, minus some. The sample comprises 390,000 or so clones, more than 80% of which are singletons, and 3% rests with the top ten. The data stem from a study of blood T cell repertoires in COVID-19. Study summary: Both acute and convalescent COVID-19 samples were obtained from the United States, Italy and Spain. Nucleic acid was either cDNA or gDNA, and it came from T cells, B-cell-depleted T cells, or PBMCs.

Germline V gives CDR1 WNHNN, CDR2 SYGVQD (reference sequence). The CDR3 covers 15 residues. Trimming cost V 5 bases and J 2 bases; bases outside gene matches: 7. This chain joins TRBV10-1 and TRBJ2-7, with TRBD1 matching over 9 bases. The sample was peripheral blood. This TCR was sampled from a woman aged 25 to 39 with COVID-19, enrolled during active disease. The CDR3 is CASSPYRDRAYEQYF. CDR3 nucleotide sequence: TGCGCCAGCAGTCCTTATCGGGACAGGGCCTACGAGCAGTACTTC.